What follows are 18 T cell receptor beta chains derived from one specimen sequenced in a study of shared clonotypes between healthy human individuals. Sequencing was performed with immunoSEQ multiplex PCR; in TCRdb, only in-frame clones are kept and a portion is missing. The sample comprises some 2 million clones, approximately 95% of which are singletons, and roughly 0.13% rests with the top ten. Sequencing input: naive CD4+ T cells sorted from blood. The subset here: CD45RA+ positively selected. The receptors come from a man in his late teens or twenties in good health.

This clone was picked up one time. J is TRBJ2-2 and V is TRBV25-1; possible D gene TRBD1, 6 bases. Germline V gives CDR1 MGHDK, CDR2 SYGVNS. The CDR3 sequence is 14 residues long. Trimming removed 4 bases at V and 1 base at J, with 7 bases between. The CDR3 DNA follows: TGTGCCAGCAGTGTGACAGGGAACACCGGGGAGCTGTTTTTT. Translating gives CASSVTGNTGELFF.

The CDR3, as DNA: TGTGCCAGCAGAAGACTAGCAGGCGGGGAGCTGTTTTTT. Its protein product is CASRRLAGGELFF. The V and J genes are TRBV6-6 and TRBJ2-2; 7 positions agree with TRBD2. This CDR3 spans 13 amino acids. The germline gives CDR1 MNHNY, CDR2 SVGAGI (reference sequence). The trim removed 6 bases at V and 7 bases at J, leaving 5 bases unmatched.

The rearrangement joins TRBV7-3 to TRBJ2-2; D unresolved. The CDR3 extends over 16 amino acids. CDR1 SGHTA and CDR2 FQGTGA come from the germline V gene. V lost 5 bases and J lost 5, with 18 bases in between. The CDR3 nucleotides read TGTGCCAGCAGCGTCTCCAGGATTAAAGGGACCGGGGAGCTGTTTTTT. Translation: CASSVSRIKGTGELFF.

The rearrangement links TRBV10-1 to TRBJ2-1; 10 bases agree with TRBD1. CDR3 length: 14 residues. Germline assignment: CDR1 WNHNN and CDR2 SYGVQD (reference sequence). V shed 6 bases and J 7 bases; nucleotides not matched to a gene: 6. For the CDR3, the DNA is TGCGCCAGCAGCCCCCCGGGACAGGGGAATGAGCAGTTCTTC. Encoded protein: CASSPPGQGNEQFF.

The chain carries TRBV9 and TRBJ1-3; D remains ambiguous. This CDR3 is built from 14 residues. The V end lost 0 bases, the J end lost 2 bases, and 6 bases lay between the germline ends. Per the germline V gene, CDR1 is SGDLS and CDR2 is YYNGEE. CDR3 in amino acids: CASSVGVAGNTIYF. For the CDR3, the DNA is TGTGCCAGCAGCGTAGGGGTAGCTGGAAACACCATATATTTT.

This clone was detected only once. Just one base apart from a much larger clone, this may be a read error. The same CDR3 can be traced to other DNA sequences in this sample. The chain employs TRBV4-1 and TRBJ1-4; TRBD1 aligns across 7 bases. CDR1 and CDR2 from the germline V gene are MGHRA and YSYEKL. This CDR3 is built from 15 residues. CDR3 in amino acids: CASSQSTGVNEKLFF. The CDR3 bases are TGCGCCAGCAGCCAATCAACAGGGGTTAATGAGAAACTGTTTTTT.

The chain has TRBV11-3 and TRBJ2-2; a possible D gene is TRBD2 (6 bases). Germline V gives CDR1 SGHNT, CDR2 YENEEA. The length of the CDR3 is 14 residues. V gave up 5 bases and J gave up 5 bases, with 12 bases separating them. CDR3 loop: CASSPDGGTGELFF. CDR3 nucleotide sequence: TGTGCCAGCAGCCCAGATGGGGGGACCGGGGAGCTGTTTTTT.

This clone was recorded only once. V is TRBV5-1 and J is TRBJ1-4; 9 bases align to TRBD1. Looked up from germline, CDR1 is SGHRS and CDR2 is YFSETQ. Trimming took 4 bases from V and 7 from J; bases not matched to a gene: 8. This CDR3 has 15 residues. CDR3 in amino acids: CASSPADRGGEKLFF. The CDR3 DNA reads TGCGCCAGCAGCCCAGCGGACAGGGGTGGTGAAAAACTGTTTTTT. The variable domain in full, completed from reference TRBV5-1 and TRBJ1-4, reads KAGVTQTPRYLIKTRGQQVTLSCSPISGHRSVSWYQQTPGQGLQFLFEYFSETQRNKGNFPGRFSGRQFSNSRSEMNVSTLELGDSALYLCASSPADRGGEKLFFGSGTQLSVL.

This clone was found many times. This rearrangement joins TRBV25-1 to TRBJ1-4; 11 bases agree with TRBD1. The CDR3 is made up of 16 amino acids. V shed 2 bases and J 5 bases; nucleotides not matched to a gene: 4. In germline, CDR1 is MGHDK, CDR2 SYGVNS. The CDR3, as DNA: TGTGCCAGCAGTGAACGGGGACAGGGGGTGAATGAAAAACTGTTTTTT. It translates to CASSERGQGVNEKLFF.

This chain joins TRBV5-1 and TRBJ2-3; 8 bases are shared with TRBD2. Germline loops: CDR1 SGHRS, CDR2 YFSETQ. The CDR3 contains 16 residues. The V and J ends lost 4 bases and 0 bases, in that order; junction bases with no gene match: 7. CDR3 in DNA: TGCGCCAGCAGCCCGATAGCGGGAACTAGCACAGATACGCAGTATTTT. Its protein product is CASSPIAGTSTDTQYF.

V gene TRBV7-9 combines with J gene TRBJ2-3; 10 bases line up with TRBD2. From germline, CDR1 is SEHNR and CDR2 FQNEAQ (reference sequence). J lost 0 bases, V lost 5 bases, and 8 bases had no gene match. The CDR3 has 17 residues. CDR3 bases: TGTGCCAGCAGCCCTGTCCCGACTAGCGGGAGCACAGATACGCAGTATTTT. Encoded protein: CASSPVPTSGSTDTQYF.

This rearrangement joins TRBV28 to TRBJ1-5; 9 nucleotides match TRBD1. Germline V CDR1 and CDR2: MDHEN, SYDVKM. The CDR3 spans 17 residues. V was pared by 5 bases and J by 7 bases, with 15 bases of the junction left unmatched. DNA of the CDR3: TGTGCCAGCAGTCCTGGAACGGGACAGGGTCTTTTGCAGCCCCAGCATTTT. This gives the protein CASSPGTGQGLLQPQHF.

The J gene is TRBJ1-1, the V gene TRBV6-5; TRBD1 aligns across 10 bases. This CDR3 has 14 residues. J was trimmed by 5 bases and V by 6 bases; bases with no gene match: 6. CDR1 and CDR2 (germline): MNHEY, SVGAGI. CDR3 protein: CASSRRDRGTEAFF. The CDR3 coding sequence is TGTGCCAGCAGCCGCCGGGACAGGGGAACTGAAGCTTTCTTT.

This chain's CDR3 is CAISKGAGAIQETQYF. The CDR3 nucleotides are TGTGCCATCAGTAAAGGGGCGGGGGCGATTCAAGAGACCCAGTACTTC. The chain employs TRBV10-3 and TRBJ2-5, with D tentatively TRBD2 (7 bases). The CDR3 consists of 16 residues. V lost 5 bases, J lost 2 bases, and 18 bases lay in between. Germline assignment: CDR1 ENHRY and CDR2 SYGVKD.

Worth noting for this clone: The same CDR3 can be traced to other DNA sequences in this sample. V usage is TRBV5-1 and J usage is TRBJ2-1; D gene uncertain. CDR1 SGHRS and CDR2 YFSETQ come from the germline V gene. Between the trimmed V and J ends, which lost 1 base and 2 bases, there was a span of 10 bases. This CDR3 has 15 amino acids. The CDR3 here is CASSLLAETYNEQFF. The DNA for the CDR3 is TGCGCCAGCAGCTTGTTGGCGGAAACCTACAATGAGCAGTTCTTC.

A single count supports this clone. The CDR3 nucleotides are TGTGCCAGCAGCGGGCGGACTAGCGGGGACTACGAGCAGTACTTC. Protein product: CASSGRTSGDYEQYF. The chain uses TRBV6-5 and TRBJ2-7; 12 nucleotides align to TRBD2. The germline CDR1 and CDR2 sequences are MNHEY and SVGAGI. Germline trimming cut 6 bases from V and 3 bases from J; bases unmatched to any gene: 6. The CDR3 has 15 residues.

This chain connects TRBV7-2 to TRBJ1-3; D unclear. Germline V gene data show CDR1 as SGHTA and CDR2 as FQGNSA. The CDR3 covers 13 residues. Trimming shortened V by 2 bases and J by 4 bases, and 6 bases separated the two germline ends. CDR3 sequence: CASSLLSGNTIYF. DNA of the CDR3: TGTGCCAGCAGCTTACTGTCCGGAAACACCATATATTTT.

This chain joins TRBV10-3 and TRBJ1-2, with 8 bases that match TRBD1. The CDR3 covers 14 residues. Germline CDR1 ENHRY, CDR2 SYGVKD. V shed 7 bases, J shed 9 bases, and the junction held 13 bases outside the gene matches. CDR3 bases: TGTGCCATCACCGGGACAGGAGGGGAGTCAAGCTACACCTTC. Its translation is CAITGTGGESSYTF.